The 2 T cell receptor beta chains below come from one sample, sequenced in a study of human T cells and chemical hapten exposure. TCRdb re-derived calls from the RACE reads in MiXCR, one entry per CDR3 protein. Of some 49,000 distinct CDR3 sequences in the sample, less than 10% are singletons; the top ten hold around 4.5%. Time point given: patch test 1, 2 weeks after DPC sensitization. Treatment given: therapeutic diphenylcyclopropenone sensitization with weekly scalp DPC. Source: whole blood, taken in connection with sensitization to the hapten diphenylcyclopropenone (DPC). These receptors were taken from a woman aged 45-65 years with alopecia areata. Some clones in this sample may be carry-over from other donors' samples.

This clonotype was found a few times. The V and J genes are TRBV6-5 and TRBJ2-7; 10 bases align to TRBD1. After removal of 6 bases from V and 4 bases from J, the junction contained 3 bases not matched to a gene. Germline lookup yields CDR1 MNHEY and CDR2 SVGAGI. This CDR3 is built from 13 residues. CDR3 DNA sequence: TGTGCCAGCAGATGGACAGGGGGGTACGAGCAGTACTTC. This gives the protein CASRWTGGYEQYF.

With regard to this clonotype: Being one base from a much bigger clone, this may be a read error. This chain connects TRBV25-1 to TRBJ2-7; unclear D gene. Germline V gives CDR1 MGHDK, CDR2 SYGVNS. The CDR3 consists of 11 residues. V shed 6 bases and J shed 3 bases, with 6 bases lying between them. The CDR3 sequence is CASSEIYEQYF. Written as DNA, the CDR3 is TGTGCCAGCAGCGAAATCTACGAGCAGTACTTC.